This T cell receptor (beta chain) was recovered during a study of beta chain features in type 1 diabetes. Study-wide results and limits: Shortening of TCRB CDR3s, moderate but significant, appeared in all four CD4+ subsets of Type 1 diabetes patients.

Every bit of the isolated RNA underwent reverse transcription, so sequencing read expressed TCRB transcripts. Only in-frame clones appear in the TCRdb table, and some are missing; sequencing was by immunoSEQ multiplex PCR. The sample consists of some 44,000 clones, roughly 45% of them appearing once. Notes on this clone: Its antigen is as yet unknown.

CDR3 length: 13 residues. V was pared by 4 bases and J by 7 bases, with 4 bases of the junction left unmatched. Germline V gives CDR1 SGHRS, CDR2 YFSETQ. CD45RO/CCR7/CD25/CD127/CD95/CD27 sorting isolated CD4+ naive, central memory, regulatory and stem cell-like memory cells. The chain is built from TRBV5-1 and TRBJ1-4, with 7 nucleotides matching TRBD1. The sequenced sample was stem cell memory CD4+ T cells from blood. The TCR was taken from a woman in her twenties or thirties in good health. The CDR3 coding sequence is TGCGCCAGCAGCACAGGGGATCCTGAAAAACTGTTTTTT. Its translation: CASSTGDPEKLFF.